Below are 20 T cell receptor beta chains sequenced from a single sample in a study of blood T cell repertoires in COVID-19. The protocol was immunoSEQ multiplex PCR, while the TCRdb copy is restricted to in-frame clones and leaves out a portion. The table includes 150,000 to 200,000 clones, about 83% detected once. The sample comprised peripheral blood. Receptors were obtained from a man aged 18 to 30 with active or convalescent COVID-19.

V is TRBV14 and J is TRBJ1-5; D is uncertain. V lost 5 bases, J lost 0 bases, and 2 bases lay in between. The germline gives CDR1 SGHDN, CDR2 FVKESK. The CDR3 runs to 12 residues. CDR3 protein: CASSYSNQPQHF. Written as DNA, the CDR3 is TGTGCCAGCAGCTATAGCAATCAGCCCCAGCATTTT.

The chain joins TRBV28 to TRBJ1-5; D is perhaps TRBD1 (5 bases). The germline gives CDR1 MDHEN, CDR2 SYDVKM. The CDR3 contains 15 residues. V was cut by 3 bases and J by 7 bases, with 16 bases left in between. CDR3 in DNA: TGTGCCAGCAGTTTTAGCGGGGCCACGGTACAGCCCCAGCATTTT. Its protein product is CASSFSGATVQPQHF. Drawing the rest from reference TRBV28 and TRBJ1-5, the complete variable domain is DVKVTQSSRYLVKRTGEKVFLECVQDMDHENMFWYRQDPGLGLRLIYFSYDVKMKEKGDIPEGYSVSREKKERFSLILESASTNQTSMYLCASSFSGATVQPQHFGDGTRLSIL.

The chain has TRBV5-1 and TRBJ2-7, with D possibly being TRBD2 (5 bases). There are 12 residues in the CDR3. Per germline, CDR1 SGHRS and CDR2 YFSETQ. Trimming stripped 4 bases from V and 0 bases from J, with 5 bases between. In DNA, the CDR3 is TGCGCCAGCAGCCGGGACTCCTACGAGCAGTACTTC. Encoded protein: CASSRDSYEQYF.

The V and J genes are TRBV27 and TRBJ2-3, with D maybe TRBD2 (5 bases). V lost 0 bases to trimming and J lost 4 bases, with 11 bases between them. This CDR3 has 15 amino acids. Looked up from germline, CDR1 is MNHEY and CDR2 is SMNVEV (reference sequence). The DNA of the CDR3 is TGTGCCAGCAGTTTATCGGTCGGGAAAGCAGATACGCAGTATTTT. Translated, it gives CASSLSVGKADTQYF.

The chain combines TRBV6-2 or TRBV6-3 with TRBJ2-7, with D possibly TRBD1 on 5 matching bases. V was shortened by 2 bases and J by 3 bases, with 11 bases between the two germline ends. The CDR3 runs to 14 residues. Per the germline V gene, CDR1 is MNHEY and CDR2 is SVGEGT. In DNA, the CDR3 is TGTGCCAGCAGTTACACGGACGACAGCTACGAGCAGTACTTC. Protein: CASSYTDDSYEQYF.

This sequence joins TRBV27 and TRBJ2-1; D is perhaps TRBD1 (5 bases). Germline CDR1 is MNHEY and CDR2 is SMNVEV (reference sequence). The CDR3 has 17 residues. Between the trimmed V and J ends, which lost 0 bases and 0 bases, there was a span of 12 bases. CDR3 bases: TGTGCCAGCAGTTTATCGGGGCTCAGTTACTCCTACAATGAGCAGTTCTTC. Protein product: CASSLSGLSYSYNEQFF.

This clone showed up just a few times. V is TRBV19 and J is TRBJ1-1; no clear D. Trimming took 5 bases from V and 5 from J, leaving 12 bases between them. Germline CDR1 is LNHDA and CDR2 is SQIVND (reference sequence). CDR3 size: 13 residues. DNA of the CDR3: TGTGCCAGTAGTCTCTCACCCGGTACTGAAGCTTTCTTT. Residues: CASSLSPGTEAFF.

V is TRBV6-5 and J is TRBJ2-7; 8 nucleotides agree with TRBD2. V lost 7 bases, J lost 7 bases, and 9 bases stayed unmatched. Germline V gene data show CDR1 as MNHEY and CDR2 as SVGAGI. The CDR3 totals 13 residues. CDR3 amino acids: CASIGIAGWEQYV. CDR3 DNA: TGTGCCAGCATTGGGATAGCGGGGTGGGAGCAGTACGTC.

The CDR3 bases are TGTGCCAGCGGGTCGGGACAGGGATTTCGGGAGCAGTACGTC. This gives the protein CASGSGQGFREQYV. The chain carries TRBV28 and TRBJ2-7; 9 bases match TRBD1. Germline trimming cut 8 bases from V and 7 bases from J; bases unmatched to any gene: 12. This CDR3 is built from 14 residues. CDR1 MDHEN and CDR2 SYDVKM come from the germline V gene.

The J gene is TRBJ2-1, the V gene TRBV11-1; 7 nucleotides line up with TRBD2. This CDR3 spans 15 amino acids. V dropped 1 base and J dropped 3; count of bases not matched to a gene: 3. Germline values: CDR1 SGHAT, CDR2 FQDESV (reference sequence). Here the CDR3 reads CASSLELARYNEQFF. In DNA form, the CDR3 reads TGTGCCAGCAGCTTAGAACTAGCGCGCTACAATGAGCAGTTCTTC.

The chain combines TRBV5-1 with TRBJ2-5; TRBD2 matches at 9 bases. Losses at the gene ends were 0 bases for V and 1 base for J; bases not matched to a gene: 1. The germline gives CDR1 SGHRS, CDR2 YFSETQ. CDR3 size: 15 residues. The CDR3 sequence: CASSLVSGSQETQYF. As DNA, the CDR3 is TGCGCCAGCAGCTTGGTTAGCGGGAGCCAAGAGACCCAGTACTTC.

This chain uses TRBV24-1 with TRBJ2-1; 7 nucleotides align to TRBD2. The CDR3 has 15 residues. V lost 3 bases and J lost 5; bases outside the gene matches: 6. Germline assignment: CDR1 KGHDR and CDR2 SFDVKD. The CDR3 DNA sequence: TGTGCCACCAGTGATGCGGGAGTATGGGACAATGAGCAGTTCTTC. Amino acids: CATSDAGVWDNEQFF.

This chain joins TRBV2 and TRBJ2-1, with D tentatively TRBD1 (6 bases). CDR1 SNHLY and CDR2 FYNNEI come from the germline V gene. The CDR3 extends over 16 amino acids. Trimming shortened V by 1 base and J by 4 bases, and 14 bases separated the two germline ends. CDR3 nucleotide sequence: TGTGCCAGCAGTGAAGAGGCAGGGGTGGTTTACAATGAGCAGTTCTTC. It codes for CASSEEAGVVYNEQFF. Variable domain in full (rest from reference TRBV2 and TRBJ2-1): EPEVTQTPSHQVTQMGQEVILRCVPISNHLYFYWYRQILGQKVEFLVSFYNNEISEKSEIFDDQFSVERPDGSNFTLKIRSTKLEDSAMYFCASSEEAGVVYNEQFFGPGTRLTVL.

The chain joins TRBV4-1 to TRBJ2-7; D may be TRBD1 (5 bases). The V and J ends lost 1 base and 6 bases respectively, with 10 bases between them. CDR1 is MGHRA, CDR2 YSYEKL, per germline. CDR3 size: 13 residues. The DNA of the CDR3 is TGCGCCAGCAGCCAAGTGCCGCAGGGCGAGCAGTACGTC. Residues: CASSQVPQGEQYV.

This rearrangement joins TRBV6-5 to TRBJ1-2, with a possible D match to TRBD1 (6 bases). This CDR3 comprises 15 residues. With 2 bases removed from V and 6 bases from J, the gap between germline ends came to 16 bases. CDR1 MNHEY and CDR2 SVGAGI come from the germline V gene. The CDR3 loop reads CASSYSSTGGNGYTF. As DNA, the CDR3 is TGTGCCAGCAGTTACAGTTCGACAGGCGGAAATGGCTACACCTTC.

The chain couples TRBV7-2 to TRBJ2-7, with TRBD2 identical over 9 bases. The V and J ends lost 10 bases and 7 bases, in that order; junction bases with no gene match: 11. Germline lookup yields CDR1 SGHTA and CDR2 FQGNSA. The CDR3 consists of 13 residues. Here the CDR3 reads CATASGGSREQYV. The CDR3 DNA is TGTGCCACCGCGAGCGGGGGGTCCCGGGAGCAGTACGTC.

This sequence joins TRBV9 and TRBJ1-1; weak D call: TRBD1 (6 bases). The germline V gene encodes CDR1 SGDLS and CDR2 YYNGEE. The V gene lost 0 bases and the J gene lost 4 bases, with 10 bases spanning the gap. The CDR3 runs to 14 residues. The CDR3 sequence is CASSVAGVGTEAFF. The CDR3, as DNA: TGTGCCAGCAGCGTAGCAGGGGTAGGCACTGAAGCTTTCTTT.

This chain connects TRBV5-4 to TRBJ2-7; D is uncertain. Between the trimmed V and J ends, which lost 4 bases and 1 base, there was a span of 6 bases. CDR1 SGHNT and CDR2 YYREEE come from the germline V gene (reference sequence). The CDR3 has 12 amino acids. CDR3 loop: CASSDESYEQYV. DNA for the CDR3: TGTGCCAGCAGCGATGAGTCCTACGAGCAGTACGTC.

This rearrangement joins TRBV24-1 to TRBJ1-5; D is unclear. The CDR3 contains 16 residues. Looked up from germline, CDR1 is KGHDR and CDR2 is SFDVKD. V shed 2 bases and J shed 3 bases, with 13 bases lying between them. As DNA, the CDR3 is TGTGCCACCAGTGATTCCCGGGCGGGGAACAATCAGCCCCAGCATTTT. Its translation is CATSDSRAGNNQPQHF.

The CDR3 is CASSLGGAETQYF. CDR3 nucleotides: TGTGCCAGCAGCCTTGGTGGGGCAGAGACCCAGTACTTC. This chain links TRBV3-1 (or the pseudogene TRBV3-2) with TRBJ2-5, with TRBD1 as a possible D gene (5 bases). CDR3 size: 13 residues. CDR1 and CDR2 (germline): LGHDT, YNNKEL (reference sequence). The V end was cut by 4 bases, the J end by 4 bases, with 10 bases between.